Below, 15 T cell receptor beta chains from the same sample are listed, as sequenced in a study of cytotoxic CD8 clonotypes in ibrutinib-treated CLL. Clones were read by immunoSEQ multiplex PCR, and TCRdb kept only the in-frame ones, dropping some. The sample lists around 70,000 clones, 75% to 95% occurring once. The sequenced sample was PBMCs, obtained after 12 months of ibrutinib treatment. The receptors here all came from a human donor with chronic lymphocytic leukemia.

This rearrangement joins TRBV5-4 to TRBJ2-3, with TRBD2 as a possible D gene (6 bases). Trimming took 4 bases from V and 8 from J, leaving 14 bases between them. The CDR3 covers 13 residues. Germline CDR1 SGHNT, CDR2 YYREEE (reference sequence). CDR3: CASSGTSPGTQYF. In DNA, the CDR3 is TGTGCCAGCAGCGGTACTAGCCCGGGTACGCAGTATTTT.

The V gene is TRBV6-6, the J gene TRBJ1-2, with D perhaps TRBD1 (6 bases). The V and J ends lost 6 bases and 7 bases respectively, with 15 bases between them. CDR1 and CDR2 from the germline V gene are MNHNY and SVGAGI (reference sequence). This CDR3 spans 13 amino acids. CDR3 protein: CASSRQQGTGYTF. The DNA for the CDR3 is TGTGCCAGCAGCAGGCAACAGGGCACTGGCTACACCTTC.

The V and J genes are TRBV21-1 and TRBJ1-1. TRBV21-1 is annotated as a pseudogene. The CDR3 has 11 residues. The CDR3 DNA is TGTGCCAGCAGCAAAAGGGAATCAGCTTTCTTT. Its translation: CASSKRESAFF.

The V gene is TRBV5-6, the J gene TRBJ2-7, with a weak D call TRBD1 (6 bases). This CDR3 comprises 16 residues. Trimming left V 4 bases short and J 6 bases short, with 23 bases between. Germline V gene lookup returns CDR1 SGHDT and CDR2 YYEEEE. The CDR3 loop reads CASSLNRDPAMAEQYF. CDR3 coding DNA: TGTGCCAGCAGCCTGAACAGGGACCCAGCCATGGCCGAGCAGTACTTC.

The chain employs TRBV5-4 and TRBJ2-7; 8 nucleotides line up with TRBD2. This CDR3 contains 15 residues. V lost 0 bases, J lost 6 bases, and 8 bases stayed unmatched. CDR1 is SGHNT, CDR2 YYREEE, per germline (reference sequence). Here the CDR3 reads CASSLGGGTPSEQYF. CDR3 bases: TGTGCCAGCAGCTTGGGCGGGGGGACCCCGTCCGAGCAGTACTTC.

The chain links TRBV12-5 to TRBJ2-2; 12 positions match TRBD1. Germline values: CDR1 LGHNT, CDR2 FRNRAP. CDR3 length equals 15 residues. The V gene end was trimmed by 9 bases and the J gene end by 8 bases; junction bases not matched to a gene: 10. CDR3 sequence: CASGDRDRGLGELFF. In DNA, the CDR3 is TGTGCTAGCGGTGACCGGGACAGGGGGCTGGGGGAGCTGTTTTTT.

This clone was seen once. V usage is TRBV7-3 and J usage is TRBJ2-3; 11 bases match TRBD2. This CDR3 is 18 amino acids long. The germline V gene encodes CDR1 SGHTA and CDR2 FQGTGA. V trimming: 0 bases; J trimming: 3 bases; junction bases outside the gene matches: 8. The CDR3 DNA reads TGTGCCAGCAGCTTAACCCCCGGGACTAGCGGAGGAACAGATACGCAGTATTTT. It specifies CASSLTPGTSGGTDTQYF.

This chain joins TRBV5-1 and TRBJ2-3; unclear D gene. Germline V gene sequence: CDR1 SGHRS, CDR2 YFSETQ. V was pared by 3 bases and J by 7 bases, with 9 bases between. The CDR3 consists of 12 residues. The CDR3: CASSSGTYTQYF. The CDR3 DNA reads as TGCGCCAGCAGCTCCGGAACCTATACGCAGTATTTT.

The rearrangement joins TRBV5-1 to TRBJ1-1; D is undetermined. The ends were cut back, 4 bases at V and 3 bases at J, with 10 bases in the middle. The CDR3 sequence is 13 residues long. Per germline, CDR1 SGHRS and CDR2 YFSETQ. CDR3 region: CASSPRWDTEAFF. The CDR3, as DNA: TGCGCCAGCAGCCCTCGGTGGGACACTGAAGCTTTCTTT.

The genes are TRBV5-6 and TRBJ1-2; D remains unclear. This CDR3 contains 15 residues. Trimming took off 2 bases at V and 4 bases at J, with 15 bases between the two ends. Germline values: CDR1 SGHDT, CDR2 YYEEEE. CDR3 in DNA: TGTGCCAGCAGCTTCTATCACAGAGCATCCTATGGCTACACCTTC. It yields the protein CASSFYHRASYGYTF.

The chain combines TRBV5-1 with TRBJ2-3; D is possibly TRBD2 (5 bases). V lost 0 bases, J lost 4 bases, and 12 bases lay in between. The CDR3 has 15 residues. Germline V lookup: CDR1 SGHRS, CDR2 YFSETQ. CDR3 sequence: CASSLGAGGPDTQYF. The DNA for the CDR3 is TGCGCCAGCAGCTTGGGCGCGGGTGGGCCAGATACGCAGTATTTT.

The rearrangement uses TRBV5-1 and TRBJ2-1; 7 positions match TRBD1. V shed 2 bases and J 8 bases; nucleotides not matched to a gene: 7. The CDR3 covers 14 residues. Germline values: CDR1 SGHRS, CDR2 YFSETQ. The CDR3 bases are TGCGCCAGCAGCTTTGAACAGGGGATCTATGAGCAGTTCTTC. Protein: CASSFEQGIYEQFF.

The CDR3 nucleotides are TGTGCCAGCAGCTTAGGGACGCTATACGAGCAGTACTTC. Residues: CASSLGTLYEQYF. This rearrangement joins TRBV11-1 to TRBJ2-7, with unresolved D. Trimming left V 1 base short and J 4 bases short, with 8 bases between. The CDR3 extends over 13 amino acids. Germline CDR1 and CDR2: SGHAT and FQDESV (reference sequence).

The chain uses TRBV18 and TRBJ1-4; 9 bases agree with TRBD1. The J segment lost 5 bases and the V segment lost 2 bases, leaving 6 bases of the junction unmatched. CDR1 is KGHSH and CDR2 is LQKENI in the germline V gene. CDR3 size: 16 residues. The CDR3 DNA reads TGTGCCAGCTCACCAGTTCACGGACAGGGGAATGAAAAACTGTTTTTT. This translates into CASSPVHGQGNEKLFF.

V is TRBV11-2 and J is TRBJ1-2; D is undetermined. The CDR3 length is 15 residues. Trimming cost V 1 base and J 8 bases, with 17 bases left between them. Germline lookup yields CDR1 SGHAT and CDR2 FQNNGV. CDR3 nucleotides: TGTGCCAGCAGCTTAGTGATTGGTGGAGGTGGAGGCTACACCTTC. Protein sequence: CASSLVIGGGGGYTF.